Sequencing of this T cell receptor beta chain was carried out in a study of shared clonotypes between healthy human individuals. Generated by immunoSEQ multiplex PCR, the TCRdb table keeps only in-frame clones and is missing some. The sample carries approximately 1.1 million clones, 70% to 80% recorded once. This clone was observed a handful of times. The CDR3 runs to 15 residues. V was pared by 4 bases and J by 14 bases, with 13 bases of the junction left unmatched. CDR1 is SGHNT and CDR2 is YYREEE in the germline V gene (reference sequence). The chain recombines TRBV5-4 with TRBJ1-4, with 11 bases fitting TRBD1. Sequenced input: memory CD4+ T cells from PBMCs. Specified subset: CD45RA-negative fraction. The source is a young man in good health. Some clones in this sample may be carry-over from other donors' samples. The CDR3 nucleotides are TGTGCCAGCAGCCCCGGACAGGGGGCTGCTTCGAGCCTGTTTTTT. This encodes CASSPGQGAASSLFF.